One sample yielded the 25 T cell receptor beta chains listed below, sequenced in a study of STAT5B mutations in CD4+ large granular lymphocyte leukemia. Assay: immunoSEQ multiplex PCR; the TCRdb copy retains only in-frame clones and omits some. The sample lists roughly 36,000 clones, 69% occurring once. The sample comprised CD4+ T cells from blood buffy coats. The source of these receptors is a human donor in good health.

The chain is built from TRBV2 and TRBJ2-3, with D perhaps TRBD2 (6 bases). Germline V gene sequence: CDR1 SNHLY, CDR2 FYNNEI. The length of the CDR3 is 15 residues. V was clipped by 2 bases and J by 4 bases, with 13 bases between them. The CDR3 sequence is CASSEIRGTADTQYF. The CDR3 bases are TGTGCCAGCAGTGAAATTCGGGGGACGGCAGATACGCAGTATTTT.

This clone came up once. V gene TRBV9 combines with J gene TRBJ2-5; D may be TRBD1 (5 bases). V lost 3 bases to trimming and J lost 2 bases, with 14 bases between them. Germline V CDR1 and CDR2: SGDLS, YYNGEE. The CDR3 is made up of 15 amino acids. The CDR3 protein is CASSAWGRAQETQYF. The CDR3, as DNA: TGTGCCAGCAGCGCCTGGGGCAGGGCGCAAGAGACCCAGTACTTC.

V and J are TRBV11-2 and TRBJ2-1; D ambiguous. The CDR3 has 13 residues. The germline V gene has CDR1 SGHAT and CDR2 FQNNGV. V shed 4 bases and J shed 7 bases, with 11 bases lying between them. CDR3 DNA sequence: TGTGCCAGCAGCTCCATGACTGAAAATGAGCAGTTCTTC. It translates to CASSSMTENEQFF.

CDR3 in amino acids: CASSAADRHTEAFF. The CDR3 coding sequence is TGTGCCAGCAGCGCAGCAGACAGACACACTGAAGCTTTCTTT. The chain employs TRBV9 and TRBJ1-1; D is possibly TRBD1 (5 bases). V lost 3 bases and J lost 3, with 12 bases in between. The CDR3 runs 14 residues. Germline CDR1 is SGDLS and CDR2 is YYNGEE. Filled out from reference TRBV9 and TRBJ1-1, the complete variable domain reads DSGVTQTPKHLITATGQRVTLRCSPRSGDLSVYWYQQSLDQGLQFLIQYYNGEERAKGNILERFSAQQFPDLHSELNLSSLELGDSALYFCASSAADRHTEAFFGQGTRLTVV.

V and J are TRBV20-1 and TRBJ1-2; D possibly corresponds to TRBD1 (5 bases). Trimming removed 3 bases at V and 8 bases at J, with 10 bases between. CDR3 length equals 11 residues. Germline V lookup: CDR1 DFQATT, CDR2 SNEGSKA (reference sequence). The CDR3 here is CSARRGTGYTF. CDR3 bases: TGCAGTGCTAGGAGAGGGACGGGCTACACCTTC.

This chain uses TRBV4-3 with TRBJ1-1, with D possibly being TRBD1 (5 bases). Per the germline V gene, CDR1 is LGHNA and CDR2 is YSLEER. The V gene lost 1 base and the J gene lost 0 bases, with 9 bases spanning the gap. This CDR3 region has 15 residues. In nucleotides, the CDR3 is TGCGCCAGCAGCCAAGGCAGGACAATGAACACTGAAGCTTTCTTT. This codes for CASSQGRTMNTEAFF.

This clone has more than one count but fewer than ten. This rearrangement joins TRBV7-6 to TRBJ2-1; 7 bases align to TRBD1. The CDR3 sequence is 11 residues long. Germline CDR1 SGHVS, CDR2 FNYEAQ. Trimming removed 4 bases from V and 9 bases from J; junction bases left unmatched: 0. The CDR3 DNA reads as TGTGCCAGCAGCTGGGACAGTGAGCAGTTCTTC. This sequence encodes CASSWDSEQFF.

This chain joins TRBV4-3 and TRBJ1-2; D is uncertain. The CDR3 spans 14 residues. V dropped 0 bases and J dropped 4 bases, with 9 bases sitting between them. The germline gives CDR1 LGHNA, CDR2 YSLEER. CDR3 DNA: TGCGCCAGCAGCCAAGAGCACAGCGTCTATGGCTACACCTTC. This codes for CASSQEHSVYGYTF.

The genes are TRBV5-4 and TRBJ2-5; the match to TRBD2 covers 9 bases. V lost 2 bases, J lost 5 bases, and 7 bases stayed unmatched. This CDR3 has 15 amino acids. Germline loops: CDR1 SGHNT, CDR2 YYREEE (reference sequence). CDR3 protein: CASSLSGGPVETQYF. DNA for the CDR3: TGTGCCAGCAGCTTAAGCGGGGGGCCGGTGGAGACCCAGTACTTC.

This clone was detected only once. The CDR3 loop is CASSPRLQETQYF. CDR3 DNA sequence: TGTGCCAGCAGCCCCCGGCTCCAAGAGACCCAGTACTTC. The chain has TRBV14 and TRBJ2-5; D not certain. CDR3 size: 13 residues. V was trimmed by 4 bases and J by 1 base, leaving 7 bases between them. Germline-derived CDR1 and CDR2 are SGHDN and FVKESK.

This CDR3 reads CASSLRQGISNTGELFF. The CDR3 coding sequence is TGTGCCAGTAGTCTCCGACAGGGAATCTCGAACACCGGGGAGCTGTTTTTT. The chain carries TRBV19 and TRBJ2-2, with TRBD1 identical over 7 bases. There are 17 residues in the CDR3. Germline V gene data show CDR1 as LNHDA and CDR2 as SQIVND (reference sequence). With V trimmed by 5 bases and J by 0 bases, 9 bases remained unmatched.

This chain uses TRBV6-6 with TRBJ1-5; D may be TRBD1 (6 bases). Germline CDR1 MNHNY, CDR2 SVGAGI (reference sequence). Trimming removed 3 bases from V and 3 bases from J, with 15 bases in between. This CDR3 comprises 16 residues. The DNA of the CDR3 is TGTGCCAGCAGTTATGGACGGACAGCAGCCAATCAGCCCCAGCATTTT. It yields the protein CASSYGRTAANQPQHF.

The chain uses TRBV5-1 and TRBJ2-5, with 10 nucleotides matching TRBD2. The CDR3 extends over 20 amino acids. Germline values: CDR1 SGHRS, CDR2 YFSETQ. V gave up 2 bases and J gave up 0 bases; unmatched junction bases: 16. The CDR3 nucleotides are TGCGCCAGCAGCTTTAATCCTAGCGGGGGAGCTGGTGCTGACCAAGAGACCCAGTACTTC. This sequence encodes CASSFNPSGGAGADQETQYF. The variable domain in full, completed from reference TRBV5-1 and TRBJ2-5, reads KAGVTQTPRYLIKTRGQQVTLSCSPISGHRSVSWYQQTPGQGLQFLFEYFSETQRNKGNFPGRFSGRQFSNSRSEMNVSTLELGDSALYLCASSFNPSGGAGADQETQYFGPGTRLLVL.

This chain's CDR3 is CASNRQGYGYTF. The CDR3 DNA follows: TGTGCCAGCAATAGACAGGGCTATGGCTACACCTTC. V usage is TRBV2 and J usage is TRBJ1-2; TRBD1 matches at 7 bases. This CDR3 has 12 amino acids. J gave up 4 bases and V 7 bases, and 3 bases lay outside the gene matches. CDR1 is SNHLY and CDR2 is FYNNEI in the germline V gene. The full variable domain, in which reference TRBV2 and TRBJ1-2 provide the parts outside the CDR3, is EPEVTQTPSHQVTQMGQEVILRCVPISNHLYFYWYRQILGQKVEFLVSFYNNEISEKSEIFDDQFSVERPDGSNFTLKIRSTKLEDSAMYFCASNRQGYGYTFGSGTRLTVV.

The chain carries TRBV7-9 and TRBJ1-5; 12 positions match TRBD1. Trimming took 6 bases from V and 0 from J; bases not matched to a gene: 6. Looked up from germline, CDR1 is SEHNR and CDR2 is FQNEAQ (reference sequence). This CDR3 has 17 residues. This CDR3 is CASSQGQGAYSNQPQHF. CDR3 coding DNA: TGTGCCAGCAGTCAGGGACAGGGGGCGTATAGCAATCAGCCCCAGCATTTT.

This chain uses TRBV10-3 with TRBJ1-1; D gene ambiguous. Per germline, CDR1 ENHRY and CDR2 SYGVKD. The V end lost 5 bases, the J end lost 3 bases, and 10 bases lay between the germline ends. This CDR3 region has 13 residues. The CDR3 sequence is CAISWEEDTEAFF. Here the CDR3 DNA reads TGTGCCATCAGTTGGGAAGAGGACACTGAAGCTTTCTTT.

The chain employs TRBV9 and TRBJ2-5, with 7 positions matching TRBD2. CDR3 length equals 15 residues. Trimming removed 3 bases from V and 0 bases from J; junction bases left unmatched: 5. Per the germline V gene, CDR1 is SGDLS and CDR2 is YYNGEE. This CDR3 is CASSGLGLNQETQYF. CDR3 in DNA: TGTGCCAGCAGCGGACTGGGACTAAACCAAGAGACCCAGTACTTC.

This clone appeared a few times. The chain employs TRBV19 and TRBJ1-1, with a weak D call TRBD1 (5 bases). Per the germline V gene, CDR1 is LNHDA and CDR2 is SQIVND (reference sequence). Trimming left V 7 bases short and J 4 bases short, with 25 bases between. The CDR3 runs 17 residues. CDR3 sequence: CASTLSQVKGEGTEAFF. DNA for the CDR3: TGTGCCAGTACCTTGTCTCAAGTTAAAGGGGAGGGCACTGAAGCTTTCTTT.

The chain employs TRBV6-5 and TRBJ2-7; no reliable D call. CDR1 is MNHEY and CDR2 is SVGAGI in the germline V gene. This CDR3 is built from 15 residues. Trimming left V 4 bases short and J 0 bases short, with 13 bases between. The CDR3 sequence: CASSFDPLSSYEQYF. CDR3 DNA sequence: TGTGCCAGCAGTTTCGATCCACTGAGCTCCTACGAGCAGTACTTC.

The chain links TRBV9 to TRBJ2-1; tentatively, D is TRBD1 (8 bases). With 9 bases removed from V and 4 bases from J, the gap between germline ends came to 14 bases. Germline lookup yields CDR1 SGDLS and CDR2 YYNGEE. CDR3 size: 13 residues. Here the CDR3 reads CATGQGGYNEQFF. The CDR3 DNA sequence: TGTGCCACCGGACAGGGAGGGTACAATGAGCAGTTCTTC. The whole variable domain, remainder taken from reference TRBV9 and TRBJ2-1, is DSGVTQTPKHLITATGQRVTLRCSPRSGDLSVYWYQQSLDQGLQFLIQYYNGEERAKGNILERFSAQQFPDLHSELNLSSLELGDSALYFCATGQGGYNEQFFGPGTRLTVL.

The CDR3 loop reads CASTGRGEAFF. DNA of the CDR3: TGTGCCAGCACTGGGAGGGGTGAAGCTTTCTTT. This sequence joins TRBV6-1 and TRBJ1-1; maybe TRBD1 (5 bases). Germline CDR1 reads MNHNS; CDR2 reads SASEGT. Trimming took 7 bases from V and 7 from J, leaving 10 bases between them. The CDR3 is 11 amino acids.

The chain joins TRBV27 to TRBJ2-3, with a weak D call TRBD2 (5 bases). Trimming removed 2 bases from V and 8 bases from J, with 14 bases in between. Germline assignment: CDR1 MNHEY and CDR2 SMNVEV (reference sequence). This CDR3 has 14 residues. The CDR3 DNA is TGTGCCAGCAGTTTAGGGATACTAGAGGTTACGCAGTATTTT. Translating it yields CASSLGILEVTQYF.

This clone has more than one count but fewer than ten. V is TRBV11-2 and J is TRBJ1-1; 8 nucleotides align to TRBD1. The V gene's germline CDR1 is SGHAT and CDR2 FQNNGV. V was pared by 4 bases and J by 3 bases, with 7 bases of the junction left unmatched. The length of the CDR3 is 15 residues. CDR3 residues: CASSSTGGADTEAFF. The CDR3 nucleotides read TGTGCCAGCAGCTCCACAGGGGGGGCCGACACTGAAGCTTTCTTT.

The chain carries TRBV5-1 and TRBJ2-7, with a weak D call TRBD1 (6 bases). Germline assignment: CDR1 SGHRS and CDR2 YFSETQ. V was cut by 2 bases and J by 0 bases, with 9 bases left in between. This CDR3 region has 14 residues. The CDR3, as DNA: TGCGCCAGCAGCTTCGACAGGAGCTCCTACGAGCAGTACTTC. As protein: CASSFDRSSYEQYF.

The V call is TRBV10-2, the J call TRBJ1-5; D ambiguous. Trimming cost V 2 bases and J 5 bases, with 4 bases left between them. This CDR3 region has 12 residues. Germline loops: CDR1 WSHSY, CDR2 SAAADI. The CDR3 is CASSEAYQPQHF. DNA for the CDR3: TGCGCCAGCAGTGAGGCATATCAGCCCCAGCATTTT.